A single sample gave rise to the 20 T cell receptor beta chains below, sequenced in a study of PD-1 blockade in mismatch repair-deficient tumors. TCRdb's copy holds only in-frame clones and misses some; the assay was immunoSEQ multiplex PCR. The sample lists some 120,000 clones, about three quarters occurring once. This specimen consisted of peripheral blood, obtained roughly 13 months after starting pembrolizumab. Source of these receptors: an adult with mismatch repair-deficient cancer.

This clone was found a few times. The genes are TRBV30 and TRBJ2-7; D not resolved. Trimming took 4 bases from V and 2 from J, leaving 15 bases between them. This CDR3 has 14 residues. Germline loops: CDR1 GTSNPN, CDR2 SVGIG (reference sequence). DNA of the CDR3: TGTGCCTGGACCCCCCCGGGTAGAGCCTACGAGCAGTACTTC. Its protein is CAWTPPGRAYEQYF. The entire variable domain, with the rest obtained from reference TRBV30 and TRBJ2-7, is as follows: SQTIHQWPATLVQPVGSPLSLECTVEGTSNPNLYWYRQAAGRGLQLLFYSVGIGQISSEVPQNLSASRPQDRQFILSSKKLLLSDSGFYLCAWTPPGRAYEQYFGPGTRLTVT.

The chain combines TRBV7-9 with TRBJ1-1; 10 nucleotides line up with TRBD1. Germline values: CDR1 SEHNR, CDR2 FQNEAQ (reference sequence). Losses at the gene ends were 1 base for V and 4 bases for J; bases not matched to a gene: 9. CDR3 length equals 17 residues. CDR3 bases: TGTGCCAGCAGCTTAGGAGACAGGGGGCGTCTAGGCACTGAAGCTTTCTTT. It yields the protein CASSLGDRGRLGTEAFF.

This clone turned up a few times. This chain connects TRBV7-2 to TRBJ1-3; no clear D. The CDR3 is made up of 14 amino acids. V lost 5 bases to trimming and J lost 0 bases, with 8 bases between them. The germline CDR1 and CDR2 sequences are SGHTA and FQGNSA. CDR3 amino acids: CASSPSLSGNTIYF. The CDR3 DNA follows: TGTGCCAGCAGCCCATCTCTCTCTGGAAACACCATATATTTT.

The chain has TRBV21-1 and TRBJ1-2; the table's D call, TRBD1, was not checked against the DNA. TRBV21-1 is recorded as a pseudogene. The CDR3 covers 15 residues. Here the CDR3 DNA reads TGTGCCAGCAGCAAGGAACACAGGGGAAACTATGGCTACACCTTC. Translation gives CASSKEHRGNYGYTF.

The CDR3 coding sequence is TGCGCCAGCAGCTTGACCGGAATGAACACTGAAGCTTTCTTT. It yields the protein CASSLTGMNTEAFF. This chain connects TRBV5-1 to TRBJ1-1, with D hard to call. V was shortened by 1 base and J by 0 bases, with 7 bases between the two germline ends. Germline V gene lookup returns CDR1 SGHRS and CDR2 YFSETQ. The CDR3 is 14 residues long.

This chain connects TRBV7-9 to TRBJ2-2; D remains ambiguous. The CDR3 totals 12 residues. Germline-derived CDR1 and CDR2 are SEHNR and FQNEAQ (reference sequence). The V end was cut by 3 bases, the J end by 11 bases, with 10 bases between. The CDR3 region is CASSFVSPELFF. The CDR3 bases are TGTGCCAGCAGCTTTGTAAGCCCAGAGCTGTTTTTT.

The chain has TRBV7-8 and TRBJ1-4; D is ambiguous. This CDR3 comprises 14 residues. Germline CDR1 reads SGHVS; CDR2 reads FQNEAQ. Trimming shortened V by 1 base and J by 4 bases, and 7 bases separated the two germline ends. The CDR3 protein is CASSLERDNEKLFF. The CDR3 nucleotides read TGTGCCAGCAGCTTAGAGCGGGATAATGAAAAACTGTTTTTT.

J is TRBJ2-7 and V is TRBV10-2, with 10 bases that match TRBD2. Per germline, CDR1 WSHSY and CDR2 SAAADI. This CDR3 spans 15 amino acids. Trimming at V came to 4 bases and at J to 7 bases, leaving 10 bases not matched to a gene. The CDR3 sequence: CASSVRLAGEMEQYF. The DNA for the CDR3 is TGCGCCAGCAGTGTGAGGCTAGCGGGAGAAATGGAGCAGTACTTC.

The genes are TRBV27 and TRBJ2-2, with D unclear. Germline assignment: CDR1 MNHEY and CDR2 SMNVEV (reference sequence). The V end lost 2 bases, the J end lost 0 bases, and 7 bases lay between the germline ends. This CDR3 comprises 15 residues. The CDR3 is CASSLGQSNTGELFF. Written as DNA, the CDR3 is TGTGCCAGCAGTTTAGGGCAATCGAACACCGGGGAGCTGTTTTTT.

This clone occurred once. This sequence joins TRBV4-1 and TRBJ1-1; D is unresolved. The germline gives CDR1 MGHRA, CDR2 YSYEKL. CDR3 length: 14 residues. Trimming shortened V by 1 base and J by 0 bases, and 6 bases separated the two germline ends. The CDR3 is CASSQVGLNTEAFF. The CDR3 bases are TGCGCCAGCAGCCAAGTGGGCTTGAACACTGAAGCTTTCTTT.

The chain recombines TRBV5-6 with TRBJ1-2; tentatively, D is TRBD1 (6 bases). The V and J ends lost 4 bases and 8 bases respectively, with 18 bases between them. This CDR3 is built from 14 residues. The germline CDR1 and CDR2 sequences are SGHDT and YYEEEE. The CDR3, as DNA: TGTGCCAGCAGCCCGGGACATCCGATGTTCGGCTACACCTTC. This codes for CASSPGHPMFGYTF. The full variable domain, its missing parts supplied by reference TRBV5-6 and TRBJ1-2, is DAGVTQSPTHLIKTRGQQVTLRCSPKSGHDTVSWYQQALGQGPQFIFQYYEEEERQRGNFPDRFSGHQFPNYSSELNVNALLLGDSALYLCASSPGHPMFGYTFGSGTRLTVV.

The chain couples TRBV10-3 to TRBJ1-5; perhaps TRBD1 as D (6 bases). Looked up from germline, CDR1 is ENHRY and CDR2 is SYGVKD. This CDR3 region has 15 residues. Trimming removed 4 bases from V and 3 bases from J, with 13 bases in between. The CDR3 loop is CAISASQGYNQPQHF. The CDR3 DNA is TGTGCCATCAGTGCGAGTCAGGGGTACAATCAGCCCCAGCATTTT.

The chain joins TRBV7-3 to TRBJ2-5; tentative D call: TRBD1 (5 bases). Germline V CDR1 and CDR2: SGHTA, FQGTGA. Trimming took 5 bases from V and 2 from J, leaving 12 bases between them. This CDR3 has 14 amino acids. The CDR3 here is CASSRSRQQETQYF. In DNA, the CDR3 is TGTGCCAGCAGCCGCTCAAGACAGCAAGAGACCCAGTACTTC.

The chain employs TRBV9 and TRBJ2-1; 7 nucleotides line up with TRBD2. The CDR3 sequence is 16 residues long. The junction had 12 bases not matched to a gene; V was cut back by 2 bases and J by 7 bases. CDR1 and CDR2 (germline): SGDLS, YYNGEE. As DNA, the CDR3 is TGTGCCAGCAGCGTCTCGGCGGGAGAAGGTAAAAATGAGCAGTTCTTC. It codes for CASSVSAGEGKNEQFF.

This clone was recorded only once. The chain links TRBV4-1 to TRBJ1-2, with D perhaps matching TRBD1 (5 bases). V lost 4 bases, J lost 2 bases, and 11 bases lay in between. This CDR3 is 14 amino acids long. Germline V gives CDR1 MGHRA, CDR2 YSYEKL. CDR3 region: CASSLRRGNYGYTF. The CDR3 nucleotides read TGCGCCAGCAGCCTACGACGGGGCAACTATGGCTACACCTTC.

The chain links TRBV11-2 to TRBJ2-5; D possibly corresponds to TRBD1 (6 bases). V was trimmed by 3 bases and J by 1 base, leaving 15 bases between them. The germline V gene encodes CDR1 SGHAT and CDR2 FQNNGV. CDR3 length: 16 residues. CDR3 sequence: CASSFGQPIIQETQYF. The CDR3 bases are TGTGCCAGCAGCTTTGGACAGCCTATAATCCAAGAGACCCAGTACTTC.

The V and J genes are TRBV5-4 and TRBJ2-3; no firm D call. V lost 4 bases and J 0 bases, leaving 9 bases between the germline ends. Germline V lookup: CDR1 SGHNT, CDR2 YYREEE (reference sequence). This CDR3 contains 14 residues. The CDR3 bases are TGTGCCAGCAGCCCTGACGCTAGCACAGATACGCAGTATTTT. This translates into CASSPDASTDTQYF.

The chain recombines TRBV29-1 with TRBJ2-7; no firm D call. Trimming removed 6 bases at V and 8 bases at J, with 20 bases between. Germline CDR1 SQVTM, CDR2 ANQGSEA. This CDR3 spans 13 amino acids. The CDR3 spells CSVQTLLGSKQYF. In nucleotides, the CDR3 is TGCAGCGTGCAAACACTTCTAGGCAGTAAGCAGTACTTC.

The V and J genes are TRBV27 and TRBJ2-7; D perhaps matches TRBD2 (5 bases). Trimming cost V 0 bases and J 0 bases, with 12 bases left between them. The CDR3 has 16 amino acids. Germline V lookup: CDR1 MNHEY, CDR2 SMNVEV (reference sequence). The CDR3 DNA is TGTGCCAGCAGTTTATCTGAAGCGGCGAGCTCCTACGAGCAGTACTTC. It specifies CASSLSEAASSYEQYF.

The CDR3 DNA is TGTGCCAGCAGTTTTGTTGAGCGGGATAAGACCCAGTACTTC. Amino acids: CASSFVERDKTQYF. The V and J genes are TRBV28 and TRBJ2-5, with 7 bases that match TRBD2. V lost 3 bases, J lost 6 bases, and 7 bases stayed unmatched. The CDR3 extends over 14 amino acids. The V gene's germline CDR1 is MDHEN and CDR2 SYDVKM.